These T cell receptor beta chains were read from a single sample in a study of shared clonotypes between healthy human individuals. The method was immunoSEQ multiplex PCR; TCRdb's version includes in-frame clones alone and lacks a portion of them. This sample has about 2 million clones, with around 96% found just once. The sequenced material came from naive CD8+ T cells sorted from blood. These receptors were collected from a man younger than 30 in good health. CDR3s leave out the opening cysteine and the closing phenylalanine or tryptophan. The D gene is left open where the match is weak.

TRBV7-8 | . | 15 | ASSFNEGPPFTGELF
TRBV7-9 | . | 13 | ASSLGTEYNSPLH
TRBV5-1 | TRBD1 | 12 | ASSDRAVPGELF
TRBV5-4 | TRBD2 | 13 | ASSWGLAGVNEQY
TRBV9 | . | 15 | ASSADPKTAPGNTIY
TRBV13 | TRBD2 | 13 | ASSPGTSGSYEQY
TRBV27 | . | 14 | ASSYLSSSGANVLT
TRBV5-1 | . | 11 | ASSLYSGDEQY
TRBV27 | . | 10 | AAGPSGNTIY
TRBV9 | TRBD1 | 14 | ASSEGDRGSTDTQY
TRBV5-4 | TRBD1 | 14 | ASSLVGTGGGYGYT
TRBV4-1 | TRBD2 | 13 | ASSPLAGVVYEQY
TRBV4-3 | TRBD1 | 14 | ASSQAPRDSSYEQY
TRBV7-9 | . | 11 | ASSTSSDQPQH
TRBV25-1 | TRBD1 | 13 | ASSELGQVNSPLH
TRBV5-6 | . | 12 | ASSLFAGEYEQF
TRBV19 | TRBD1 | 13 | ASSGRTGANSPLH
TRBV6-1 | . | 13 | ASRADSHSGNTIY
TRBV27 | . | 15 | ASTITFSTESSYEQY
TRBV6-4 | . | 11 | ASSDGWDTEAF
TRBV10-3 | TRBD2 | 10 | ATRTAGGEQY
TRBV13 | . | 12 | ASSLGAGDYEQY
TRBV30 | TRBD1 | 11 | AWTGGQDWEAF
TRBV6-1 | . | 13 | ASSEGSRGLETQY
TRBV9 | . | 13 | ASSVGRLIDYGYT
TRBV4-3 | . | 13 | ASSQDIAGPYEQY
TRBV6-1 | TRBD2 | 11 | ASTGGPSYEQY
TRBV2 | . | 11 | ASRLVWGSEQF
TRBV15 | . | 13 | AIGSRSYSNQPQH
TRBV5-6 | . | 13 | ASSLDFGSQETQY
TRBV28 | TRBD2 | 14 | ASSLFAGGLDNEQF
TRBV6-1 | . | 13 | ASSEYNSYNSPLH
TRBV7-2 | . | 11 | ASSPGVTGELF
TRBV5-6 | . | 15 | ASSLGVGWGYQETQY
TRBV4-1 | . | 13 | ASSQDLGSQETQY
TRBV13 | TRBD1 | 13 | ASSFRGQGKGEQF
TRBV2 | . | 13 | ASSPSGWGTDTQY
TRBV27 | TRBD2 | 14 | ASSTGTSGAKNIQY
TRBV27 | . | 14 | ASSWGRPVSGSPLH
TRBV29-1 | . | 10 | SVRVGTGELF
TRBV4-3 | . | 14 | ASSQDLWQGEYEQY
TRBV11-2 | . | 17 | ASSFDRIGSGRFSDIQY